What follows are 32 T cell receptor beta chains derived from one specimen sequenced in a study of beta chain features in type 1 diabetes (dated 2018 in TCRdb). Library generation was performed with the immunoSEQ multiplex PCR assay. All of the isolated RNA was reverse transcribed with the High Capacity cDNA Reverse Transcription Kit, so expressed TCRB transcripts were sequenced. Drawn from immuneACCESS, this table holds only the in-frame rearrangements with V and J called that TCRdb kept. Clones are partly lost; checked studies trace under half to an unresolved V gene and leave the rest unexplained. This sample gives 200,000 to 250,000 clones in total; roughly a tenth of them show up just once. The ten largest clones represent 1% to 1.5% of the sample. Sequencing was done on a sample of central memory CD4+ T cells from blood. Every receptor here comes from a man younger than 30 in good health.

The rearrangement joins TRBV6-6 to TRBJ1-2, with 9 positions matching TRBD1. With 0 bases clipped from V and 8 bases from J, the junction kept 10 bases outside the gene matches. Germline V gene data show CDR1 as MNHNY and CDR2 as SVGAGI (reference sequence). This CDR3 is built from 16 residues. CDR3 nucleotides: TGTGCCAGCAGTTACTCGTGGGACAGGGTTGGGTTCGGCTACACCTTC. It codes for CASSYSWDRVGFGYTF.

V usage is TRBV27 and J usage is TRBJ1-2; tentatively, D is TRBD1 (5 bases). The length of the CDR3 is 16 residues. Trimming removed 4 bases at V and 1 base at J, with 16 bases between. Germline values: CDR1 MNHEY, CDR2 SMNVEV (reference sequence). This chain's CDR3 is CASSSTHRPDNYGYTF. Here the CDR3 DNA reads TGTGCCAGCAGTTCCACTCACAGGCCTGATAACTATGGCTACACCTTC.

CDR3 sequence: CASSFTFGANTEAFF. CDR3 sequence (DNA): TGTGCCAGCAGTTTCACCTTCGGGGCGAACACTGAAGCTTTCTTT. V is TRBV6-5 and J is TRBJ1-1, with a tentative D call TRBD1 (5 bases). Trimming pared 4 bases from V and 1 base from J, leaving 13 bases between. This CDR3 region has 15 residues. Germline V gene lookup returns CDR1 MNHEY and CDR2 SVGAGI.

This chain connects TRBV30 to TRBJ1-5, with D maybe TRBD1 (6 bases). The CDR3 spans 13 residues. The germline V gene has CDR1 GTSNPN and CDR2 SVGIG (reference sequence). V lost 0 bases and J lost 7, with 10 bases in between. The CDR3 bases are TGTGCCTGGAGTGTTTCGACAGGACAGCCCCAGCATTTT. It translates to CAWSVSTGQPQHF. Full variable domain (outside the CDR3, taken from reference TRBV30 and TRBJ1-5): SQTIHQWPATLVQPVGSPLSLECTVEGTSNPNLYWYRQAAGRGLQLLFYSVGIGQISSEVPQNLSASRPQDRQFILSSKKLLLSDSGFYLCAWSVSTGQPQHFGDGTRLSIL.

This clone was observed a few times. V is TRBV27 and J is TRBJ2-1; 7 bases match TRBD2. Germline V lookup: CDR1 MNHEY, CDR2 SMNVEV (reference sequence). The CDR3 contains 16 residues. Losses at the gene ends were 3 bases for V and 1 base for J; bases not matched to a gene: 6. In DNA, the CDR3 is TGTGCCAGCAGTTTTCGCACTAGCGTTTCCTACAATGAGCAGTTCTTC. Its translation is CASSFRTSVSYNEQFF.

This clone was seen many times. The chain carries TRBV7-9 and TRBJ2-1; D not certain. Per the germline V gene, CDR1 is SEHNR and CDR2 is FQNEAQ (reference sequence). The CDR3 spans 11 residues. V was clipped by 5 bases and J by 9 bases, with 8 bases between them. The CDR3 loop is CASSVYGEQFF. For the CDR3, the DNA is TGTGCCAGCAGCGTATATGGTGAGCAGTTCTTC. The whole variable domain, filled in from reference TRBV7-9 and TRBJ2-1, reads DTGVSQNPRHKITKRGQNVTFRCDPISEHNRLYWYRQTLGQGPEFLTYFQNEAQLEKSRLLSDRFSAERPKGSFSTLEIQRTEQGDSAMYLCASSVYGEQFFGPGTRLTVL.

The rearrangement uses TRBV6-1 and TRBJ2-1; 9 positions match TRBD2. CDR3 length: 16 residues. V lost 4 bases and J lost 0; bases outside the gene matches: 4. Germline CDR1 reads MNHNS; CDR2 reads SASEGT. The CDR3 sequence is CASSGTSAYSYNEQFF. CDR3 nucleotide sequence: TGTGCCAGCAGTGGGACTAGCGCCTACTCCTACAATGAGCAGTTCTTC.

J is TRBJ2-1 and V is TRBV29-1, with D possibly being TRBD1 or TRBD2 (6 bases each). The V and J ends lost 3 bases and 1 base respectively, with 16 bases between them. The germline V gene has CDR1 SQVTM and CDR2 ANQGSEA. This CDR3 comprises 16 residues. In DNA, the CDR3 is TGCAGCGTTGAGGGGGGCCCTAGCGCGTCCTACAATGAGCAGTTCTTC. It encodes CSVEGGPSASYNEQFF.

This clone has just a few counts. The chain uses TRBV6-1 and TRBJ2-5; D is uncertain. Germline V gene lookup returns CDR1 MNHNS and CDR2 SASEGT. V lost 6 bases, J lost 1 base, and 9 bases lay in between. The CDR3 runs to 13 residues. The CDR3 nucleotides read TGTGCCAGCAGCCTAGGGATCCAAGAGACCCAGTACTTC. This sequence encodes CASSLGIQETQYF.

This clone was observed a few times. The gene calls are TRBV4-1 and TRBJ2-7; TRBD2 is a possible D gene (5 bases). CDR3 length: 16 residues. The ends were cut back, 0 bases at V and 7 bases at J, with 19 bases in the middle. Germline V gene data show CDR1 as MGHRA and CDR2 as YSYEKL. The CDR3 reads CASSQDLGGHPWEQYF. The CDR3, as DNA: TGCGCCAGCAGCCAAGATTTAGGCGGGCATCCGTGGGAGCAGTACTTC.

This chain uses TRBV15 with TRBJ2-1; perhaps TRBD2 as D (6 bases). Germline CDR1 is LNHNV and CDR2 is YYDKDF (reference sequence). This CDR3 spans 14 amino acids. V was trimmed by 7 bases and J by 5 bases, leaving 15 bases between them. CDR3 loop: CATNLLGEDNEQFF. Here the CDR3 DNA reads TGTGCCACCAATTTACTGGGGGAGGACAATGAGCAGTTCTTC. Full variable domain (outside the CDR3, taken from reference TRBV15 and TRBJ2-1): DAMVIQNPRYQVTQFGKPVTLSCSQTLNHNVMYWYQQKSSQAPKLLFHYYDKDFNNEADTPDNFQSRRPNTSFCFLDIRSPGLGDTAMYLCATNLLGEDNEQFFGPGTRLTVL.

This clone occurred a few times. Additional DNA sequences in this sample encode the identical CDR3. The gene calls are TRBV11-2 and TRBJ2-1; TRBD2 is a possible D gene (5 bases). V dropped 5 bases and J dropped 0 bases, with 14 bases sitting between them. The CDR3 has 16 amino acids. The germline V gene has CDR1 SGHAT and CDR2 FQNNGV. The CDR3 sequence is CASSPVRGSSYNEQFF. The DNA for the CDR3 is TGTGCCAGCAGCCCGGTGCGTGGGAGCTCCTACAATGAGCAGTTCTTC.

A few counts support this clone. This sequence joins TRBV30 and TRBJ1-4; D is undetermined. The germline gives CDR1 GTSNPN, CDR2 SVGIG (reference sequence). This CDR3 contains 11 residues. V was trimmed by 5 bases and J by 5 bases, leaving 6 bases between them. Here the CDR3 reads CAWGRNEKLFF. The CDR3 region has the DNA TGTGCCTGGGGACGGAATGAAAAACTGTTTTTT.

Only a few counts were recorded for this clone. The chain uses TRBV7-2 and TRBJ2-5, with 7 bases matching TRBD1. Germline V gene sequence: CDR1 SGHTA, CDR2 FQGNSA. The V gene end was trimmed by 5 bases and the J gene end by 2 bases; junction bases not matched to a gene: 8. The length of the CDR3 is 15 residues. This CDR3 is CASSVRGQRQETQYF. CDR3 in DNA: TGTGCCAGCAGCGTAAGGGGACAGCGTCAAGAGACCCAGTACTTC.

The table lists this clone with many counts. V gene TRBV18 combines with J gene TRBJ2-7; the D gene is possibly TRBD1 (6 bases). Germline V CDR1 and CDR2: KGHSH, LQKENI. The CDR3 runs 15 residues. V was pared by 0 bases and J by 5 bases, with 14 bases between. The CDR3 region is CASSPPNTGSHEQYF. The DNA of the CDR3 is TGTGCCAGCTCACCACCGAATACAGGGTCCCACGAGCAGTACTTC.

A few counts support this clone. The chain uses TRBV29-1 and TRBJ2-1; possibly TRBD1 for D (6 bases). This CDR3 has 13 amino acids. Germline V gives CDR1 SQVTM, CDR2 ANQGSEA. The germline V and J ends were trimmed by 7 bases and 1 base, with 11 bases remaining between them. The DNA for the CDR3 is TGCAGCGGCCTCAGGGGATCCTACAATGAGCAGTTCTTC. Protein sequence: CSGLRGSYNEQFF.

V usage is TRBV30 and J usage is TRBJ2-5; D possibly corresponds to TRBD1 (6 bases). V was trimmed by 2 bases and J by 0 bases, leaving 13 bases between them. This CDR3 is built from 15 residues. Germline V gives CDR1 GTSNPN, CDR2 SVGIG (reference sequence). CDR3 nucleotide sequence: TGTGCCTGGAGTCCCGGACAGCGGTACCAAGAGACCCAGTACTTC. Translated: CAWSPGQRYQETQYF.

This clone was seen a handful of times. This chain connects TRBV5-1 to TRBJ1-1, with D uncertain. The V end lost 0 bases, the J end lost 1 base, and 7 bases lay between the germline ends. The CDR3 extends over 14 amino acids. The germline gives CDR1 SGHRS, CDR2 YFSETQ. The CDR3 protein is CASSLDGTNTEAFF. DNA for the CDR3: TGCGCCAGCAGCTTGGACGGAACGAACACTGAAGCTTTCTTT.

This clone was observed a handful of times. Other DNA sequences within the sample encode an identical CDR3. The CDR3 sequence is CASTGPRQETQYF. Here the CDR3 DNA reads TGTGCCAGCACCGGACCCCGGCAAGAGACCCAGTACTTC. This chain joins TRBV6-1 and TRBJ2-5; no firm D call. V was shortened by 7 bases and J by 2 bases, with 11 bases between the two germline ends. CDR1 and CDR2 from the germline V gene are MNHNS and SASEGT. The CDR3 is 13 amino acids.

This clone came up a few times. The J gene is TRBJ1-4, the V gene TRBV15, with D perhaps matching TRBD1 (5 bases). The CDR3 is 15 residues long. CDR1 is LNHNV and CDR2 is YYDKDF in the germline V gene (reference sequence). V dropped 0 bases and J dropped 6 bases, with 11 bases sitting between them. The CDR3 DNA follows: TGTGCCACCAGCAGAGATGGGCCAGGGTATGAAAAACTGTTTTTT. This encodes CATSRDGPGYEKLFF.

This clone was observed a handful of times. The gene calls are TRBV7-2 and TRBJ1-5, with 7 nucleotides matching TRBD1. The ends lost 2 bases at V and 6 bases at J; junction bases unmatched: 7. This CDR3 region has 15 residues. Germline CDR1 reads SGHTA; CDR2 reads FQGNSA. This chain's CDR3 is CASSLRPGGTQPQHF. The CDR3 coding sequence is TGTGCCAGCAGCTTAAGGCCAGGGGGAACTCAGCCCCAGCATTTT.

This chain joins TRBV27 and TRBJ2-5, with D hard to call. The CDR3 length is 14 residues. V dropped 5 bases and J dropped 3 bases, with 13 bases sitting between them. Germline V gene lookup returns CDR1 MNHEY and CDR2 SMNVEV (reference sequence). CDR3 residues: CASSRLLIKETQYF. The DNA of the CDR3 is TGTGCCAGCAGTCGACTCCTAATAAAAGAGACCCAGTACTTC.

The gene calls are TRBV7-9 and TRBJ2-1; D is possibly TRBD1 (5 bases). Trimming cost V 1 base and J 1 base, with 8 bases left between them. This CDR3 comprises 15 residues. From germline, CDR1 is SEHNR and CDR2 FQNEAQ (reference sequence). This chain's CDR3 is CASSLVTGSYNEQFF. In DNA, the CDR3 is TGTGCCAGCAGCTTAGTAACAGGATCCTACAATGAGCAGTTCTTC.

This clone was detected a few times. This chain uses TRBV9 with TRBJ2-2, with D tentatively TRBD2 (6 bases). Germline V lookup: CDR1 SGDLS, CDR2 YYNGEE. The CDR3 runs to 16 residues. The V and J ends lost 3 bases and 7 bases respectively, with 19 bases between them. The CDR3: CASSDTSHLSGGELFF. DNA of the CDR3: TGTGCCAGCAGCGATACTAGCCACTTATCGGGCGGGGAGCTGTTTTTT.

This clone showed up just a few times. The V call is TRBV30, the J call TRBJ2-2; 8 bases are shared with TRBD1. Germline V lookup: CDR1 GTSNPN, CDR2 SVGIG (reference sequence). The CDR3 is 14 residues long. J lost 2 bases, V lost 4 bases, and 3 bases had no gene match. Written as DNA, the CDR3 is TGTGCCTGGAACGGACAGGGTAACACCGGGGAGCTGTTTTTT. Protein: CAWNGQGNTGELFF.

The gene calls are TRBV11-3 and TRBJ2-2, with D perhaps matching TRBD2 (5 bases). Trimming shortened V by 4 bases and J by 1 base, and 10 bases separated the two germline ends. Germline V gene data show CDR1 as SGHNT and CDR2 as YENEEA. This CDR3 is built from 15 residues. This chain's CDR3 is CASSSIALNTGELFF. The DNA for the CDR3 is TGTGCCAGCAGCTCGATAGCGCTGAACACCGGGGAGCTGTTTTTT.

The gene calls are TRBV18 and TRBJ1-1; tentatively, D is TRBD1 (5 bases). Trimming shortened V by 4 bases and J by 4 bases, and 10 bases separated the two germline ends. Germline lookup yields CDR1 KGHSH and CDR2 LQKENI. CDR3 length equals 13 residues. CDR3 loop: CASSRDQGTEAFF. CDR3 sequence (DNA): TGTGCCAGCTCACGCGACCAGGGCACTGAAGCTTTCTTT.

The rearrangement joins TRBV2 to TRBJ2-7, with 7 bases lining up with TRBD1. V trimming: 6 bases; J trimming: 4 bases; junction bases outside the gene matches: 9. The germline V gene has CDR1 SNHLY and CDR2 FYNNEI. This CDR3 is 14 amino acids long. This chain's CDR3 is CASSWDSVAYEQYF. For the CDR3, the DNA is TGTGCCAGCAGCTGGGACAGCGTCGCGTACGAGCAGTACTTC.

This clone was seen more than once but under ten times. The chain has TRBV18 and TRBJ2-1; D is possibly TRBD1 (5 bases). The CDR3 loop spans 15 amino acids. Trimming took off 10 bases at V and 0 bases at J, with 16 bases between the two ends. Looked up from germline, CDR1 is KGHSH and CDR2 is LQKENI. The CDR3 region has the DNA TGTGCCACAAGGGAAGGGGTAAGCTCCTACAATGAGCAGTTCTTC. This encodes CATREGVSSYNEQFF.

This clone was seen more than once but under ten times. The rearrangement joins TRBV5-1 to TRBJ2-1; 8 bases fit TRBD2. V lost 4 bases and J lost 2; bases outside the gene matches: 5. From germline, CDR1 is SGHRS and CDR2 YFSETQ. This CDR3 has 15 residues. This CDR3 is CASSPGLVTYNEQFF. As DNA, the CDR3 is TGCGCCAGCAGCCCGGGACTAGTAACCTACAATGAGCAGTTCTTC. Based on the CDR3 plus reference TRBV5-1 and TRBJ2-1, the full variable domain is KAGVTQTPRYLIKTRGQQVTLSCSPISGHRSVSWYQQTPGQGLQFLFEYFSETQRNKGNFPGRFSGRQFSNSRSEMNVSTLELGDSALYLCASSPGLVTYNEQFFGPGTRLTVL.

The rearrangement links TRBV5-1 to TRBJ1-4; weak D call: TRBD1 (5 bases). Trimming removed 3 bases from V and 6 bases from J, with 15 bases in between. The germline V gene encodes CDR1 SGHRS and CDR2 YFSETQ. The CDR3 runs to 15 residues. DNA for the CDR3: TGCGCCAGCAGCTACCGGGGCCTGGAGGATGAAAAACTGTTTTTT. Translating it yields CASSYRGLEDEKLFF.

This clone was found a few times. The chain employs TRBV9 and TRBJ2-7; D is ambiguous. The CDR3 totals 13 residues. V shed 3 bases and J shed 4 bases, with 11 bases lying between them. The germline V gene has CDR1 SGDLS and CDR2 YYNGEE. The CDR3 DNA reads as TGTGCCAGCAGCGCCGGACCGTTGTACGAGCAGTACTTC. It specifies CASSAGPLYEQYF.